This record looks at one T cell receptor beta chain sequence and its context. Which antigen it targets is not known. The input lacks base qualities; no much larger clone sits a single base away. The sample belongs to a study of Ad26.COV2.S vaccination and SARS-CoV-2 variants (dated by TCRdb to about 2021). Study-level background: Vaccine-arm donors came from COV1001, a multicentre, randomized, double-blind, placebo-controlled phase I-IIa trial of Ad26.COV2.S in healthy adults. The specificity and breadth of SARS-CoV-2-reactive T cell receptors after Ad26.COV2.S vaccination were assessed by TCRbeta repertoire sequencing. Trial participants were randomized into five groups of five: low-dose or high-dose Ad26.COV2.S given once or twice, or placebo on both occasions. Ad26.COV2.S was administered intramuscularly at a dose of 5x10^10 or 1x10^11 viral particles, either as one shot or as two shots given 56 days apart. A total of 32 samples were included in the TCR-sequenced set, comprising around 19 Ad26.COV2.S vaccine recipients, 5 placebo recipients and 8 SARS-CoV-2 convalescent individuals. Investigators did not know the trial group allocation while performing experiments and assessing outcomes.

Overall study results and their limits: The authors noted that the TCR breadth and depth analyses may have underestimated total T cell responses. Higher spike-specific TCR breadth was observed in Ad26.COV2.S recipients than in placebo recipients (P = 0.0014). Comparable non-spike TCR breadth was observed between vaccine and placebo recipients, consistent with only spike being contained in the vaccine. The study was not powered to compare responses between vaccine doses or regimens. After vaccination, spike-specific CD8+ and CD4+ T cell responses were reported to show substantial breadth.

Taken from cysteine to phenylalanine, the CDR3 has 14 residues. Only the CDR3 part of the read is kept: 42 bases, read in frame from the first base. CDR1 and CDR2, per the germline V gene, are SGHRS and YFSETQ. V lost 0 bases and J lost 5 bases; the stretch between them is 12 bases long. The immunoSEQ Assay was used to sequence TCRbeta CDR3 regions. After extraction, genomic DNA underwent amplification by bias-controlled multiplex PCR, followed by high-throughput sequencing. In the original analysis: To quantify the absolute abundance of every unique TCRbeta CDR3 region, sequences were collapsed and filtered. T cell fraction was estimated by normalizing TCRbeta template counts to usable DNA, with usable DNA measured through amplification of reference genes found in all nucleated cells. Repertoire TCRs were annotated as SARS-CoV-2-specific when V gene, CDR3 amino acid sequence and J gene were exactly matched to a known reactive TCR set. The reference SARS-CoV-2 TCR set was derived from MIRA and filtered for enrichment in COVID-19-positive ImmuneCODE repertoires, a step that removed public or cross-reactive TCRs. Drawing on the MIRA antigens, annotated TCRs were analysed further at the level of specific ORF or position within ORF. Breadth was defined as annotated unique rearrangements over total unique productive rearrangements; depth was the summed frequency of those rearrangements. Two-sided Wilcoxon rank-sum tests were used to compare TCR breadth between groups. TCRdb carries this immuneACCESS record with in-frame sequences only. Its versions omit some clonotypes, under half of them owing to an unresolved V gene in the studies checked, with the rest unexplained. V, J and clone size reflect that table, while D and trimming were determined from the DNA. Across this sample there are hundreds of thousands of clones, with roughly 90% seen only once. Jointly, the top ten make up 1.5% of the sample.

Explained via the paper, the treatment or condition label denotes: some 20 received Ad26.COV2.S at low or high dose, single or two shots; roughly five received placebo; per-sample allocation not given. Repertoires of vaccine and placebo recipients were sequenced from samples taken on day 63 after the first injection. Cohort 1b enrolled roughly 25 adults aged 18-55 years at a single site in Boston, USA, between 29 July and 7 August 2020. Ad26.COV2.S was a replication-incompetent adenovirus type 26 vector expressing a prefusion-stabilized SARS-CoV-2 spike protein from the original Wuhan strain. This sequence was found in a person between 18 and 59 years old who received the Ad26.COV2.S COVID-19 vaccine or a placebo. This sequence uses TRBV5-1 and TRBJ2-7; too little of a D gene remains to name it. Sequencing used peripheral blood, obtained in a trial of Ad26.COV2.S vaccine versus placebo. The base sequence is TGCGCCAGCAGCTTGGGGTTAGTGGTGAACGAGCAGTACTTC. Translated, it reads CASSLGLVVNEQYF.